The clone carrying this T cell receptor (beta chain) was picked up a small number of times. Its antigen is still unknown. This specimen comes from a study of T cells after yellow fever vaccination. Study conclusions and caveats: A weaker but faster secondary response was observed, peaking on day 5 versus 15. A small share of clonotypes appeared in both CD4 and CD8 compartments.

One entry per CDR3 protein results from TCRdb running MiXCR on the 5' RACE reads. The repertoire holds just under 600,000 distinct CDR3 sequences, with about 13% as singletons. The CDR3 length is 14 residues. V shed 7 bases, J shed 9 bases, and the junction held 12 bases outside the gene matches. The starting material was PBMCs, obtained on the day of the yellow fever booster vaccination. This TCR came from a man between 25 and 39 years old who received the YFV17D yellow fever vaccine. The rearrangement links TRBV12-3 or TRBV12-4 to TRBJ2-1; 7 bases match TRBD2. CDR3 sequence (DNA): TGTGCCAGCATTAGGTCTAGCGGCCCTTTTGAGCAGTTCTTC. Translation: CASIRSSGPFEQFF.